One TCR beta chain is described in this entry. Its target is unknown. V shed 0 bases and J shed 5 bases, with 19 bases lying between them. Germline-derived CDR1 and CDR2 are SQVTM and ANQGSEA. CDR3 length equals 16 residues. Reverse transcribing all isolated RNA meant expressed TCRB transcripts were sequenced. Only in-frame clones appear in the TCRdb table, and some are missing; sequencing was by immunoSEQ multiplex PCR. The sample yields 300,000 to 450,000 clones, roughly 21% seen once. This specimen comes from a study of beta chain features in type 1 diabetes. Findings of the study overall: In comparison with healthy donors, patients had naive, central memory and Treg TCRB repertoires that appeared more similar. Insertions at VDJ junctions were less frequent in type 1 diabetes patients. These patients also deleted more nucleotides at the same junctions. There was no resolution here of whether HLA type influences TCRB rearrangement.

Each sorted population was over 95% pure. Sequencing input: naive CD4+ T cells from blood. The sequence came from a woman younger than 35 in good health. The rearrangement uses TRBV29-1 and TRBJ1-1; D may be TRBD1 (6 bases). The CDR3 nucleotides read TGCAGCGTTGAAGATCCTTACAGGGCGAAAGGGACTGAAGCTTTCTTT. This translates into CSVEDPYRAKGTEAFF.